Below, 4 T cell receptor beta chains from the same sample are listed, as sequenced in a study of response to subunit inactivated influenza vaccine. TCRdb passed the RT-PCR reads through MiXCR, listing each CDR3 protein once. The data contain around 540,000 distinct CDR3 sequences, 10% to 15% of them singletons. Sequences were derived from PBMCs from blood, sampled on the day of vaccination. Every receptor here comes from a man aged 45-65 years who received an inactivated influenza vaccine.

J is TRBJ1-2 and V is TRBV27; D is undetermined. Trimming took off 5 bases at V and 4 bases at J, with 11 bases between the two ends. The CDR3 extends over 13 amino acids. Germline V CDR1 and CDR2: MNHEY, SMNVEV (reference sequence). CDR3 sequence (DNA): TGTGCCAGCAGTCCTACAGAGCGCTATGGCTACACCTTC. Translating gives CASSPTERYGYTF.

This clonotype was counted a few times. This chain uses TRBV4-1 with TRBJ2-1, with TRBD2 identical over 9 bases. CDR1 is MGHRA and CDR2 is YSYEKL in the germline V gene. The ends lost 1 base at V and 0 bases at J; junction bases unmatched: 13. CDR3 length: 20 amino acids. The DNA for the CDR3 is TGCGCCAGCAGCCAAGTCAGGAGCGGGGGGCCGATTAGCTCCTACAATGAGCAGTTCTTC. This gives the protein CASSQVRSGGPISSYNEQFF.

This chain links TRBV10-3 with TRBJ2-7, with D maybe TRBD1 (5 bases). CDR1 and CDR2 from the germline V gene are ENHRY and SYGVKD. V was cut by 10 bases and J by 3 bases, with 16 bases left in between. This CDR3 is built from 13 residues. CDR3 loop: CATLGQGLYEQYF. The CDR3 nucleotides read TGTGCCACCCTCGGCCAGGGCCTCTACGAGCAGTACTTC.

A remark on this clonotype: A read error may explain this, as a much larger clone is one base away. Here the CDR3 DNA reads TGTGCCAGCAGTTCCGGGACAGTAGATGAAAAACTGTTTTTT. Translating gives CASSSGTVDEKLFF. The gene calls are TRBV28 and TRBJ1-4; 7 bases agree with TRBD1. The CDR3 length is 14 residues. After removal of 4 bases from V and 6 bases from J, the junction contained 5 bases not matched to a gene. Germline loops: CDR1 MDHEN, CDR2 SYDVKM.